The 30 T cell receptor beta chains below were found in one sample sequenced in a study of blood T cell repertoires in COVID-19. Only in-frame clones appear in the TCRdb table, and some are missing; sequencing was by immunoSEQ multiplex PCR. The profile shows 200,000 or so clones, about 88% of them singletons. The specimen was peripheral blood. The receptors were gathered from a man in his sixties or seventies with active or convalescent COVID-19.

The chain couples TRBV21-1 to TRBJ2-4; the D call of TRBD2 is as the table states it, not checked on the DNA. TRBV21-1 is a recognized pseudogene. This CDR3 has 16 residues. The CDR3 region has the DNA TGTGCCAGCAGCTCGCCGTCGTGCGGGGTGGGTGGGATTCAGTACTTC. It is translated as CASSSPSCGVGGIQYF.

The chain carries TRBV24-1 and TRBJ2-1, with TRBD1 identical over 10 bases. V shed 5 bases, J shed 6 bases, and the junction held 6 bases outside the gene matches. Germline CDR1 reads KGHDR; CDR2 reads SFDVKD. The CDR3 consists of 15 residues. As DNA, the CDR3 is TGTGCCACCAGTGTGGGGACAGGGGCAATCAATGAGCAGTTCTTC. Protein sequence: CATSVGTGAINEQFF.

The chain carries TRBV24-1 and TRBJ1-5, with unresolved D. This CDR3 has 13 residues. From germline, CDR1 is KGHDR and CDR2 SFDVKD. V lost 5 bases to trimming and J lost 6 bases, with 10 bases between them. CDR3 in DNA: TGTGCCACCAGTGGGCTCCGAGGTCAGCCCCAGCATTTT. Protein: CATSGLRGQPQHF.

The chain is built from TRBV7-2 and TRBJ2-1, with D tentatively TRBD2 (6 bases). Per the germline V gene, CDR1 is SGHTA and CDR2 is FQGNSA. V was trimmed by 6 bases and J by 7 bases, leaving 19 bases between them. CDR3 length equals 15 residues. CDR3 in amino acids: CASSVGGMIGNEQFF. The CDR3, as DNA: TGTGCCAGCAGTGTGGGCGGGATGATTGGGAATGAGCAGTTCTTC.

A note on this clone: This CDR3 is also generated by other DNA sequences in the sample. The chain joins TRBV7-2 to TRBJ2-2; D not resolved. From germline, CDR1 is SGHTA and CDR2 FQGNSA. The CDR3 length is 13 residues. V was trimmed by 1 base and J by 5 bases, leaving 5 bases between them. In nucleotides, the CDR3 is TGTGCCAGCAGCTTAGGACAAACCGGGGAGCTGTTTTTT. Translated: CASSLGQTGELFF.

The CDR3 spells CASGPTSGRQETQYF. The CDR3 DNA follows: TGCGCCAGCGGTCCGACTAGCGGGAGACAAGAGACCCAGTACTTC. The V and J genes are TRBV5-1 and TRBJ2-5, with 12 bases aligning to TRBD2. CDR1 and CDR2 from the germline V gene are SGHRS and YFSETQ. This CDR3 is 15 amino acids long. The junction had 6 bases not matched to a gene; V was cut back by 7 bases and J by 2 bases. The full variable domain, rest sourced from reference TRBV5-1 and TRBJ2-5, is KAGVTQTPRYLIKTRGQQVTLSCSPISGHRSVSWYQQTPGQGLQFLFEYFSETQRNKGNFPGRFSGRQFSNSRSEMNVSTLELGDSALYLCASGPTSGRQETQYFGPGTRLLVL.

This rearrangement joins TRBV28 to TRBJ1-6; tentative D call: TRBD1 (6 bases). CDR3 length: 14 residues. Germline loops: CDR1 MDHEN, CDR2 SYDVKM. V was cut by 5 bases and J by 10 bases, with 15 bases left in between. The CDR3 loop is CASSTYRVQSPLHF. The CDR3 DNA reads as TGTGCCAGCAGTACCTACAGGGTACAGTCACCCCTCCACTTT.

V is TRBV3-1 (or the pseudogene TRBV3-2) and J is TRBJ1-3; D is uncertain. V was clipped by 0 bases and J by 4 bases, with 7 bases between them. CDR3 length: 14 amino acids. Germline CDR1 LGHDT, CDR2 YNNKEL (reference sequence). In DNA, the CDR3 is TGTGCCAGCAGCCAAGAACTCTTCGGAAACACCATATATTTT. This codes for CASSQELFGNTIYF.

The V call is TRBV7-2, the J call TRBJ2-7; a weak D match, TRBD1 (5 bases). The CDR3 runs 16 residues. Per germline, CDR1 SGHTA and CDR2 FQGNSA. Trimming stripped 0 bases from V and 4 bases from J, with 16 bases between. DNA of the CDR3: TGTGCCAGCAGCTTAGCCCGAACAGGTTCTATGTACGAGCAGTACTTC. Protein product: CASSLARTGSMYEQYF.

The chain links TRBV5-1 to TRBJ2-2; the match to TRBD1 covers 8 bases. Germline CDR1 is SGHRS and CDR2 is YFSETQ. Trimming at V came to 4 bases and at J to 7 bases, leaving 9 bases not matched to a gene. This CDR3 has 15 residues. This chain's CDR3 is CASSHDRGWNGELFF. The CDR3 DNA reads TGCGCCAGCAGCCATGACAGGGGATGGAACGGGGAGCTGTTTTTT.

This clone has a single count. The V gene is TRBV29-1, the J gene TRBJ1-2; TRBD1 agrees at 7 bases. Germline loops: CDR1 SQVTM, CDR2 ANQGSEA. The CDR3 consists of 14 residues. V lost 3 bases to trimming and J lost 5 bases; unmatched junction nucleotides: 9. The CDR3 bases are TGCAGCGTTGACCTCGGACAGGCCGTTTATGGCTACACCTTC. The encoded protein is CSVDLGQAVYGYTF. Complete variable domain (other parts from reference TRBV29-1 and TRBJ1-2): SAVISQKPSRDICQRGTSLTIQCQVDSQVTMMFWYRQQPGQSLTLIATANQGSEATYESGFVIDKFPISRPNLTFSTLTVSNMSPEDSSIYLCSVDLGQAVYGYTFGSGTRLTVV.

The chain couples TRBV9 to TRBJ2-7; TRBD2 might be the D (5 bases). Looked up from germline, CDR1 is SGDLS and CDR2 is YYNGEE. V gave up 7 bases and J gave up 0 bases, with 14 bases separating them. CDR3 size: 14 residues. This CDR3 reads CASRGRASSYEQYF. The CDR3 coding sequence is TGTGCCAGCCGTGGGCGGGCGTCCTCCTACGAGCAGTACTTC.

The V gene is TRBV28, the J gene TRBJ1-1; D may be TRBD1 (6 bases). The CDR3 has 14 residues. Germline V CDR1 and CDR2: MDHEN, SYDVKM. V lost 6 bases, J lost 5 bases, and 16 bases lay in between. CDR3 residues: CASSLGGPRTEAFF. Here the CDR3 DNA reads TGTGCCAGCAGCCTGGGGGGGCCGAGGACTGAAGCTTTCTTT.

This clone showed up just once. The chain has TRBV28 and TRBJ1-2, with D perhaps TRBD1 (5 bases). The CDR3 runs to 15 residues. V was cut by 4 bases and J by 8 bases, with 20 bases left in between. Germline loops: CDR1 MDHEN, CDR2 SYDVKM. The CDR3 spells CASSSPPAGGGGYTF. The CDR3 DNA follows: TGTGCCAGCAGTTCACCTCCGGCGGGGGGTGGGGGCTACACCTTC.

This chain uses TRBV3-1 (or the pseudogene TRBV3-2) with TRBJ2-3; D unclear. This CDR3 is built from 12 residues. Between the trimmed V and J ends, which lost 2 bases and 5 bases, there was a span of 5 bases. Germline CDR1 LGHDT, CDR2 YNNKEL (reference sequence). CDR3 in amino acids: CASSQSLDTQYF. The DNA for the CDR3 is TGTGCCAGCAGCCAATCACTAGATACGCAGTATTTT.

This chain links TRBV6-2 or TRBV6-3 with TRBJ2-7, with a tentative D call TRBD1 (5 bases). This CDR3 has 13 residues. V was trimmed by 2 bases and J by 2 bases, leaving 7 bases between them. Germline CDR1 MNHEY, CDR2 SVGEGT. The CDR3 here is CASSYQGPYEQYF. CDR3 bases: TGTGCCAGCAGTTACCAGGGTCCCTACGAGCAGTACTTC.

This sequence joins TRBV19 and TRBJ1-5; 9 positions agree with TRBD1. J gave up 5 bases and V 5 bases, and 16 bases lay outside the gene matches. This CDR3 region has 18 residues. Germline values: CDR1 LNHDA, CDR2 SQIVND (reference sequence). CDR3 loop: CASSLSKQGARGYQPQHF. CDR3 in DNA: TGTGCCAGTAGTTTATCTAAACAGGGGGCGCGAGGGTATCAGCCCCAGCATTTT.

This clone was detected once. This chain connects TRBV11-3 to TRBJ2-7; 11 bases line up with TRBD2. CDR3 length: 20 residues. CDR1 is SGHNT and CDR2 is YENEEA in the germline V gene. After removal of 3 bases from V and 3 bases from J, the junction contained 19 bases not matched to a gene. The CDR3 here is CASSLILWASGRFVGYEQYF. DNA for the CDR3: TGTGCCAGCAGCTTGATTCTTTGGGCTAGCGGGAGGTTCGTTGGCTACGAGCAGTACTTC.

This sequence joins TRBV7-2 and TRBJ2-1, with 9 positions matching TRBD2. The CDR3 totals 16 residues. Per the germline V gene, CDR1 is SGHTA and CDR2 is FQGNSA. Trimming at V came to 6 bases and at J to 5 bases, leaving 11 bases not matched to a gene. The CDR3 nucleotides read TGTGCCAGCAGGGAAGGACGGACTAGCGCCAACAATGAGCAGTTCTTC. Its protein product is CASREGRTSANNEQFF.

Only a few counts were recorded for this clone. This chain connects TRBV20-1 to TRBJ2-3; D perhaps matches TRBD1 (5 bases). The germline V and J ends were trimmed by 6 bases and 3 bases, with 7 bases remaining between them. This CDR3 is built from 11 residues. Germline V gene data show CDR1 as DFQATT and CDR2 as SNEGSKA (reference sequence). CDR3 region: CSARVTDTQYF. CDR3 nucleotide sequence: TGCAGTGCCAGGGTGACAGATACGCAGTATTTT.

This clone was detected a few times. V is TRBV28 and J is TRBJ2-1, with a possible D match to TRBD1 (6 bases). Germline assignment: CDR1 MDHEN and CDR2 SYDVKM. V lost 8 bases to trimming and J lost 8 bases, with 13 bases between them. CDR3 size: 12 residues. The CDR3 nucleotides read TGTGCCAGCGAGACAGGCCGCCATGAGCAGTTCTTC. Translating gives CASETGRHEQFF.

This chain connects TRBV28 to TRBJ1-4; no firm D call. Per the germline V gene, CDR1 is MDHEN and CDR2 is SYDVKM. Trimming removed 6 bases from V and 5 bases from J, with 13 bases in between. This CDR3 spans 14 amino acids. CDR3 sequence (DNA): TGTGCCAGCAGCAGAGTAGGAGGGAATGAAAAACTGTTTTTT. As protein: CASSRVGGNEKLFF.

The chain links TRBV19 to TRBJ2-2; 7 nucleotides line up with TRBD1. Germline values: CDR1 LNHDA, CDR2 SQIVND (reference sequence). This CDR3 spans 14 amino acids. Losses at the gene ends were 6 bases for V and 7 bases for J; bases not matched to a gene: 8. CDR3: CASRTGTDYGELFF. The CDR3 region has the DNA TGTGCCAGTAGGACCGGGACAGATTACGGGGAGCTGTTTTTT.

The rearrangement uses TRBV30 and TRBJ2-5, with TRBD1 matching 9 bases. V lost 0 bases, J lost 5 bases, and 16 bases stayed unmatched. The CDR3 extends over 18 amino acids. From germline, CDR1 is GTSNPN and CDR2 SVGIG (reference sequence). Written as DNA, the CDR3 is TGTGCCTGGAGTGTACCCTTTTCCTCGGGACAGGGTGGGGAGACCCAGTACTTC. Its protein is CAWSVPFSSGQGGETQYF. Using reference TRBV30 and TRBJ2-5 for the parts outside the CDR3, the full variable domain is SQTIHQWPATLVQPVGSPLSLECTVEGTSNPNLYWYRQAAGRGLQLLFYSVGIGQISSEVPQNLSASRPQDRQFILSSKKLLLSDSGFYLCAWSVPFSSGQGGETQYFGPGTRLLVL.

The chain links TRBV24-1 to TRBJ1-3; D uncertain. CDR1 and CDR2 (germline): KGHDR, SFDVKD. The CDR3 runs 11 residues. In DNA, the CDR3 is TGTGCGGGCCCCTCTGGAAACACCATATATTTT. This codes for CAGPSGNTIYF.

CDR3 amino acids: CASRGTGSSYNSPLHF. DNA of the CDR3: TGTGCCAGCAGGGGGACAGGGAGCTCCTATAATTCACCCCTCCACTTT. J is TRBJ1-6 and V is TRBV2; 9 bases fit TRBD1. Germline trimming cut 6 bases from V and 0 bases from J; bases unmatched to any gene: 3. The length of the CDR3 is 16 residues. CDR1 is SNHLY, CDR2 FYNNEI, per germline.

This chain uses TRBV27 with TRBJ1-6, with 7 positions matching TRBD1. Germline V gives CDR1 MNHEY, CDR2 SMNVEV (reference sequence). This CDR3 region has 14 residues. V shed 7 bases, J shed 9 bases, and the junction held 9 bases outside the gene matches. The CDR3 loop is CASTRQGGGSPLHF. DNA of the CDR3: TGTGCCAGCACCAGACAGGGTGGGGGTTCACCCCTCCACTTT.

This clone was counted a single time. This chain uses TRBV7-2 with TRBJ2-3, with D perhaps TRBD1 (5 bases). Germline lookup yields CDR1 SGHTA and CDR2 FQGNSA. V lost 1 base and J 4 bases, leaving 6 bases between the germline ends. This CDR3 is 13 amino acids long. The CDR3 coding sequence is TGTGCCAGCAGCTTAGTGGGGCCAGATACGCAGTATTTT. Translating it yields CASSLVGPDTQYF.

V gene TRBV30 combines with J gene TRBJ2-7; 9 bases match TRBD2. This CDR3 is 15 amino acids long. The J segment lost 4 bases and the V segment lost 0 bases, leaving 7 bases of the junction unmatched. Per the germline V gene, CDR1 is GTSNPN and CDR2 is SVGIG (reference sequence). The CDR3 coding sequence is TGTGCCTGGAGTGTACAAGCGACTAGCGGATACGAGCAGTACTTC. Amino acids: CAWSVQATSGYEQYF. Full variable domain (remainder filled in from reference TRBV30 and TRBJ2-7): SQTIHQWPATLVQPVGSPLSLECTVEGTSNPNLYWYRQAAGRGLQLLFYSVGIGQISSEVPQNLSASRPQDRQFILSSKKLLLSDSGFYLCAWSVQATSGYEQYFGPGTRLTVT.

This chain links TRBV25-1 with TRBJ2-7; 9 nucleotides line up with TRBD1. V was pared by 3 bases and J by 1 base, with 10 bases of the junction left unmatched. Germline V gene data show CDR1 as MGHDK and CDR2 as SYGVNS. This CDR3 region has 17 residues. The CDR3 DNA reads TGTGCCAGCAGTGAGTTCGGACAGGGGAAGTATTCCTACGAGCAGTACTTC. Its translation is CASSEFGQGKYSYEQYF.